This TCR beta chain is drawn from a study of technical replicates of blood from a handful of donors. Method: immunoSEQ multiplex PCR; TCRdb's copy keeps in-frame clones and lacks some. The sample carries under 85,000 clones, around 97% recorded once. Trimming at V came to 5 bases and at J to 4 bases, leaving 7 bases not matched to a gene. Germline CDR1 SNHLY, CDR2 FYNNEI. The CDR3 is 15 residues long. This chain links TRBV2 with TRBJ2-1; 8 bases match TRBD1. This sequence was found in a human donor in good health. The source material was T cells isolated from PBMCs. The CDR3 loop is CASSISTGGYNEQFF. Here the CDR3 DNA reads TGTGCCAGCAGTATTTCAACAGGGGGTTACAATGAGCAGTTCTTC.